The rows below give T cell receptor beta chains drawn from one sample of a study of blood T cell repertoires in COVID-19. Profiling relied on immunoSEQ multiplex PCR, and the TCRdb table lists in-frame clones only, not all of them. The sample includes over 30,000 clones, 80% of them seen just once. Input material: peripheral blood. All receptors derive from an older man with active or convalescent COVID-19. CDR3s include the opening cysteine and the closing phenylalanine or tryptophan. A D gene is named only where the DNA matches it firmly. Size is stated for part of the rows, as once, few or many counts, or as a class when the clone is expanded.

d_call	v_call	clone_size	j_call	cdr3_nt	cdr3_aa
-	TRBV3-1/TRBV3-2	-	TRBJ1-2	TGTGCCAGCAGCCAACCAAACCTGGAGGGCTACACCTTC	CASSQPNLEGYTF
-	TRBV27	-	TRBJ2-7	TGTGCCAGCAGTTTATCGAGTCCAGGGTTCAGTGAGCAGTACTTC	CASSLSSPGFSEQYF
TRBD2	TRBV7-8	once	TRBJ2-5	TGTGCCAGCAGTTTAAAGGCAATTAGCGGGAGTGGGGCAGAGACCCAGTACTTC	CASSLKAISGSGAETQYF
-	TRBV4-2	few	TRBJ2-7	TGTGCCAGCAGCCAAAATCATAACGAGATATACGAGCAGTACTTC	CASSQNHNEIYEQYF
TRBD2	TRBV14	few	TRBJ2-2	TGTGCCGGGGTCAGCGGGACGAACGGGGAGCTGTTTTTT	CAGVSGTNGELFF
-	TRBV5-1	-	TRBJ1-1	TGCGCCAGCAGCTTGCAGGGGAACACTGAAGCTTTCTTT	CASSLQGNTEAFF
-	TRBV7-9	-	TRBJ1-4	TGTGCCGGTGGGGATTACATACTGGGGCAGAATGAAAAACTGTTTTTT	CAGGDYILGQNEKLFF
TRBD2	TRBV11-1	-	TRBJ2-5	TGTGCCAGCAGCCCCCCCCTAGCGGGGGGGGAGACCCAGTACTTC	CASSPPLAGGETQYF
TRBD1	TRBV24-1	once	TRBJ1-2	TGTGCCACCAGTGATCCGGGACAGGGGGCGGCTGGCTACACCTTC	CATSDPGQGAAGYTF
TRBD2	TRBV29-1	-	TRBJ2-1	TGCAGCGTTGAAGTTGACCGCCTAGCGGGCAATGAGCAGTTCTTC	CSVEVDRLAGNEQFF
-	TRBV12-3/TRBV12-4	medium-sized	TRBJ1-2	TGTGCCAGCAGTTCCCGTGTGTATGGCTACACCTTC	CASSSRVYGYTF
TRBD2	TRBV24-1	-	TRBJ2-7	TGTGCCACCAGTGGCCGCAAAAGGGATTTCCAGCGGGAGACCCCCTACGAGCAGTACTTC	CATSGRKRDFQRETPYEQYF
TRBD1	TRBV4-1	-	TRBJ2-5	TGCGCCAGCAGCCAAGTAGGGGGCGAAGAGACCCAGTACTTC	CASSQVGGEETQYF
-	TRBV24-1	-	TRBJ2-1	TGTGCCACCAGTGAGGGGGCGCGAGCTGATGAGCAGTTCTTC	CATSEGARADEQFF
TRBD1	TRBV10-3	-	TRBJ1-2	TGTGCCACCAGGAGGGACAGGGGGCAGAACTATGGCTACACCTTC	CATRRDRGQNYGYTF
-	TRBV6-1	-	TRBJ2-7	TGTGCCAGCAGTGATGCGGACTGGGCCTCCTACGAGCAGTACTTC	CASSDADWASYEQYF
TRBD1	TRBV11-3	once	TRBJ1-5	TGTGCCAGCAGCTTAGTTTCAGGACAGGGCAATCAGCCCCAGCATTTT	CASSLVSGQGNQPQHF
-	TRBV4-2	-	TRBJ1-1	TGTGCCAGCAGCCAACAGAACACTGAAGCTTTCTTT	CASSQQNTEAFF
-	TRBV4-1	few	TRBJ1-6	TGCGCCAGCAGCCAAGATACAGGGTGGTCACCCCTCCACTTT	CASSQDTGWSPLHF
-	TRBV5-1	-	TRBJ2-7	TGCGCCAGCAGCTTGACGGGATCTCCCTACGAGCAGTACTTC	CASSLTGSPYEQYF
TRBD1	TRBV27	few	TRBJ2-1	TGTGCCAGCAGCCATAGGACAGGGGGCCGGGATGAGCAGTTCTTC	CASSHRTGGRDEQFF
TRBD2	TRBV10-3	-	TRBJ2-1	TGTGCCATCAATAGCGGGGGGCCACACAATGAGCAGTTCTTC	CAINSGGPHNEQFF
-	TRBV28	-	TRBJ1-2	TGTGCCAGCAGTTTTGGTGCTCGCCACACACTAAGGGGTGGCTACACCTTC	CASSFGARHTLRGGYTF
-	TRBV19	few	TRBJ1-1	TGTGCCAGTAGTGGGGAGGGGAACACTGAAGCTTTCTTT	CASSGEGNTEAFF
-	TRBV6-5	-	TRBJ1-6	TGTGCCAGCAGCCTACTAAATTCACCCCTCCACTTT	CASSLLNSPLHF
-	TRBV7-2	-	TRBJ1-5	TGTGCCAGCAGCTCGCCCGGGGATCAGCCCCAGCATTTT	CASSSPGDQPQHF
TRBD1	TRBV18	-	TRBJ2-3	TGTGCCAGCTCATTTCGACAGGGGGTTAGCACAGATACGCAGTATTTT	CASSFRQGVSTDTQYF
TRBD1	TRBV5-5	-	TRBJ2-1	TGTGCCAGCAGCCCCGGACAGGCCACCTACAATGAGCAGTTCTTC	CASSPGQATYNEQFF
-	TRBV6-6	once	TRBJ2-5	TGTGCCAGCAGTTCCCCTCGTCAGGGCACACAAGAGACCCAGTACTTC	CASSSPRQGTQETQYF
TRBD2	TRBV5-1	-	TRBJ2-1	TGCGCCAGCAGCGCCACTAGCGGGAGTTCTAATGAGCAGTTCTTC	CASSATSGSSNEQFF
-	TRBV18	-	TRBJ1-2	TGTGCCAGCTCACCTCTCCGCGGGTGGTGGGAAGGCTACACCTTC	CASSPLRGWWEGYTF
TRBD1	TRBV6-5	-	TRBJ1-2	TGTGCCAGCAGTTACTCCCGGGACAGGGCCCCATATGGCTACACCTTC	CASSYSRDRAPYGYTF
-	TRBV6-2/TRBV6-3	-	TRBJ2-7	TGTGCCAGCAGTTATGCCGGACATCCTTTGTACTTC	CASSYAGHPLYF
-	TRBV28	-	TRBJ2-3	TGTGCCAGCAGTACCCCGCCGGGGAGGAGGGAGTCCCCAGATACGCAGTATTTT	CASSTPPGRRESPDTQYF
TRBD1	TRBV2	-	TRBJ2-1	TGTGCCAGCAGTCGGGACAGTTTGCTTACCTACAATGAGCAGTTCTTC	CASSRDSLLTYNEQFF
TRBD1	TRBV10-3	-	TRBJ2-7	TGTGCCATCAGTCAGTCCGGGACAGGGTTTGTCGACGAGCAGTACTTC	CAISQSGTGFVDEQYF
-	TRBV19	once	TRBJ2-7	TGTGCCAGCAGTCCGGGTCTCAACTACGAGCAGTACTTC	CASSPGLNYEQYF
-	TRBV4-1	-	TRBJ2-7	TGCGCCAGCAGCCAAGTAGGAGACTACGAGCAGTACTTC	CASSQVGDYEQYF
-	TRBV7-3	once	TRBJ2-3	TGTGCCAGCAGCTTAACCGGGTCCAGCACAGATACGCAGTATTTT	CASSLTGSSTDTQYF
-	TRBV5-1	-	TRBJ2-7	TGCGCCAGCAGCCCGGAGTTTGACGAGCAGTACTTC	CASSPEFDEQYF
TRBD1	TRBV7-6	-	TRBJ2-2	TGTGCCAGCAGCTCGACAGGGTTTTTAAGTGCCGGGGAGCTGTTTTTT	CASSSTGFLSAGELFF
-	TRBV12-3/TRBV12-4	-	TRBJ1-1	TGTGCCAGCAGTTTTAGCAAAGACACTGAAGCTTTCTTT	CASSFSKDTEAFF
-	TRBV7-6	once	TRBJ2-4	TGTGCCAGCAGCTTAGACAGGGCGGAGGAAAACATTCAGTACTTC	CASSLDRAEENIQYF
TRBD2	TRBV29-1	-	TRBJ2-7	TGCAGCGTTGAAACTAGCGGGAAAATCTACGAGCAGTACTTC	CSVETSGKIYEQYF
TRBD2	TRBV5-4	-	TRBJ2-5	TGTGCCAGCAGCTCCATGGGGGGGGGACAAGAGACCCAGTACTTC	CASSSMGGGQETQYF
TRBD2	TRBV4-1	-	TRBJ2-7	TGCGCCAGCAGCCTAAGGGAAGCGGGGCCCTACGAGCAGTACTTC	CASSLREAGPYEQYF
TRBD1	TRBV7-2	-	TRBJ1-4	TGTGCCAGCAGATCCGGGACAGGGAATGAAAAACTGTTTTTT	CASRSGTGNEKLFF
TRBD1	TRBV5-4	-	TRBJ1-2	TGTGCCAGCAGCTCCTCCGGGACAGTGCGTGGCTACACCTTC	CASSSSGTVRGYTF
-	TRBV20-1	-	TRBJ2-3	TGCAGTGCTACCGGGGAATATACGCAGTATTTT	CSATGEYTQYF
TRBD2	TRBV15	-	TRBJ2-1	TGTGCCACCAGCAGAGATCTTCTCCTAGCGGGAAAGTACAATGAGCAGTTCTTC	CATSRDLLLAGKYNEQFF